This TCR beta chain was profiled in a study of PD-1 blockade in classical Hodgkin lymphoma. Whole-study context: With a 2-week interval, patients received intravenous nivolumab at 3 mg/kg.

Every one of the patients relapsed after autologous stem cell transplantation (brentuximab vedotin exposure was variable). Through magnetic negative selection, CD8+ T cells were separated from PBMCs that had been thawed. Measured with immunoSEQ multiplex PCR; TCRdb has only the in-frame clones, and not every one. The sample lists about 12,000 clones; around 80% were seen once. This clone was counted a single time. What it binds is unknown. The study, taken as a whole, reports: Reported baseline diversity: healthy donors highest, relapsed/refractory patients lowest.

This sequence was found in a human donor with classical Hodgkin lymphoma. The sequencing used CD8+ T cells from blood, collected at baseline.

The CDR3 sequence is CASSRITSGVNNEQFF. CDR3 in DNA: TGCGCCAGCAGCCGAATTACTAGCGGGGTCAACAATGAGCAGTTCTTC. The V call is TRBV4-3, the J call TRBJ2-1; 10 bases are shared with TRBD2. The CDR3 length is 16 residues. The germline V gene encodes CDR1 LGHNA and CDR2 YSLEER. Trimming removed 4 bases from V and 5 bases from J; junction bases left unmatched: 8.